This TCR beta chain comes out of a study of T cell changes during pregnancy in multiple sclerosis. This CDR3 has 13 residues. CDR1 is MNHNS, CDR2 SASEGT, per germline. Trimming shortened V by 6 bases and J by 2 bases, and 8 bases separated the two germline ends. Only in-frame clones appear in the TCRdb table, and some are missing; sequencing was by immunoSEQ multiplex PCR. The data contain over 75,000 clones, approximately 92% of them seen just once; the ten biggest clones take up roughly 2.7%. This sequence was found in a female donor with multiple sclerosis, enrolled in a pregnancy study. The gene calls are TRBV6-1 and TRBJ2-1; D unclear. Source: peripheral blood, taken in the first trimester of pregnancy. As DNA, the CDR3 is TGTGCCAGCAGGCCTAACCCCTACAATGAGCAGTTCTTC. This gives the protein CASRPNPYNEQFF.